One sample yielded the 3 T cell receptor beta chains listed below, sequenced in a study of blood T cells in healthy people across ages. A second about 7 to 12 cycle PCR used barcoded and J-beta primers. MiXCR was run by TCRdb on the 5' RACE reads, yielding one entry per CDR3 protein. The profile shows around 900,000 distinct CDR3 sequences, less than 35% of them singletons. The sequencing input was blood. The receptors were gathered from a woman of 80 years or more in good health.

This clonotype was observed many times. The gene calls are TRBV12-3 or TRBV12-4 and TRBJ2-5, with D perhaps TRBD1 or TRBD2 (5 bases each). The germline V and J ends were trimmed by 6 bases and 2 bases, with 10 bases remaining between them. This CDR3 has 13 amino acids. The CDR3 DNA reads TGTGCCAGCAGAACGGGACCTCAAGAGACCCAGTACTTC. Translated: CASRTGPQETQYF.

This clonotype was observed a handful of times. V usage is TRBV5-1 and J usage is TRBJ1-2; D may be TRBD1 (6 bases). This CDR3 comprises 14 residues. Germline CDR1 reads SGHRS; CDR2 reads YFSETQ. Trimming took off 0 bases at V and 8 bases at J, with 14 bases between the two ends. The CDR3 DNA sequence: TGCGCCAGCAGCTTGGAGGACAGCACGGGAGGCTACACCTTC. The encoded protein is CASSLEDSTGGYTF.

V is TRBV9 and J is TRBJ2-7, with 13 bases matching TRBD2. Per the germline V gene, CDR1 is SGDLS and CDR2 is YYNGEE. The CDR3 is 19 amino acids. The ends lost 0 bases at V and 7 bases at J; junction bases unmatched: 16. CDR3 nucleotides: TGTGCCAGCAGCGTAGGACTAGCGGGGGGCTCCGGCTCCTACAATGAGCAGTACTTC. Translating it yields CASSVGLAGGSGSYNEQYF.